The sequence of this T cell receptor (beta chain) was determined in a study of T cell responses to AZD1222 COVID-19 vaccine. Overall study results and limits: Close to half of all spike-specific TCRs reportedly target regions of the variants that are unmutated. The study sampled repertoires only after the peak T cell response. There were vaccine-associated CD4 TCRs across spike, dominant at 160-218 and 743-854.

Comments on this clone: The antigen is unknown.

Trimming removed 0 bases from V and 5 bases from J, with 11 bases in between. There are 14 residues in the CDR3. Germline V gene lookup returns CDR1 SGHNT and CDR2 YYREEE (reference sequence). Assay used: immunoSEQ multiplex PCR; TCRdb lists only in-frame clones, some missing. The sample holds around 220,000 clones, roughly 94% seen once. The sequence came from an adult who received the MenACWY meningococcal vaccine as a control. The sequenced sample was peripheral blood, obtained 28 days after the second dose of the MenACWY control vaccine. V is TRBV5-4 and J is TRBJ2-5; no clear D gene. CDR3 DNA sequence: TGTGCCAGCAGCTTGGACGGATTTCAGGAGACCCAGTACTTC. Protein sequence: CASSLDGFQETQYF.